Following are 21 T cell receptor beta chains from one sample sequenced in a study of blood T cells in healthy people across ages. A second PCR of roughly 7 to 11 cycles used a sample-barcoded 5' primer and a J-beta primer mix. TCRdb processed the 5' RACE reads anew with MiXCR; each CDR3 protein has one entry. The sample yields 1,300,000 or so distinct CDR3 sequences, around 59% seen once. The source material was blood. These receptors were taken from a man aged 18 to 35 in good health.

Regarding this clonotype: The junction departs from the called germline gene at one end, perhaps through a read error. The rearrangement links TRBV20-1 to TRBJ1-2; 7 nucleotides align to TRBD1. Germline V gene data show CDR1 as DFQATT and CDR2 as SNEGSKA (reference sequence). There are 12 residues in the CDR3. The CDR3 loop reads CGAIGQAVGYTF. Here the CDR3 DNA reads TGTGGCGCAATCGGACAGGCCGTTGGCTACACCTTC.

The CDR3 region has the DNA TGTGCCAGCAGTCCCGGGATTAGGGCAGATACGCAGTATTTT. Its translation is CASSPGIRADTQYF. The chain joins TRBV6-4 to TRBJ2-3; D is possibly TRBD2 (5 bases). The ends were cut back, 5 bases at V and 4 bases at J, with 13 bases in the middle. CDR3 length: 14 amino acids. CDR1 MRHNA and CDR2 SNTAGT come from the germline V gene.

J is TRBJ2-5 and V is TRBV6-1; possible D gene TRBD1, 6 bases. CDR1 and CDR2 (germline): MNHNS, SASEGT. The CDR3 totals 15 residues. V lost 5 bases to trimming and J lost 2 bases, with 15 bases between them. CDR3 in amino acids: CASSFPPQGQETQYF. CDR3 nucleotides: TGTGCCAGCAGTTTTCCGCCACAGGGACAAGAGACCCAGTACTTC.

This sequence joins TRBV4-2 and TRBJ2-4, with 7 bases identical to TRBD2. Germline V gene sequence: CDR1 LGHNA, CDR2 YNFKEQ. This CDR3 has 15 amino acids. The ends lost 1 base at V and 6 bases at J; junction bases unmatched: 6. Here the CDR3 DNA reads TGTGCCAGCAGCCAAGTCAGCGGGGCGATAAACATTCAGTACTTC. This sequence encodes CASSQVSGAINIQYF.

This rearrangement joins TRBV5-8 to TRBJ1-1; no firm D call. V gave up 0 bases and J gave up 1 base, with 10 bases separating them. The germline gives CDR1 SGHTS, CDR2 YDEGEE. CDR3 length equals 15 residues. The CDR3 region is CASSLAEEKNTEAFF. DNA for the CDR3: TGTGCCAGCAGCTTGGCCGAGGAAAAGAACACTGAAGCTTTCTTT. Drawing the rest from reference TRBV5-8 and TRBJ1-1, the complete variable domain is EAGVTQSPTHLIKTRGQQATLRCSPISGHTSVYWYQQALGLGLQFLLWYDEGEERNRGNFPPRFSGRQFPNYSSELNVNALELEDSALYLCASSLAEEKNTEAFFGQGTRLTVV.

V usage is TRBV4-1 and J usage is TRBJ1-1, with D perhaps matching TRBD1 (5 bases). CDR3 length: 14 amino acids. CDR1 MGHRA and CDR2 YSYEKL come from the germline V gene. V lost 0 bases to trimming and J lost 5 bases, with 10 bases between them. In DNA, the CDR3 is TGCGCCAGCAGCCAAGAGTCGGGGGGAACTGAAGCTTTCTTT. Its translation is CASSQESGGTEAFF.

The gene calls are TRBV7-9 and TRBJ2-3, with 14 bases aligning to TRBD2. The length of the CDR3 is 17 residues. Germline CDR1 and CDR2: SEHNR and FQNEAQ (reference sequence). J gave up 4 bases and V 5 bases, and 8 bases lay outside the gene matches. The CDR3: CASSPRTSGGFSDTQYF. The CDR3 nucleotides read TGTGCCAGCAGCCCTCGGACTAGCGGGGGGTTTTCAGATACGCAGTATTTT.

The rearrangement joins TRBV5-1 to TRBJ2-1, with 8 bases lining up with TRBD1. This CDR3 spans 16 amino acids. Trimming took 0 bases from V and 6 from J; bases not matched to a gene: 8. Per germline, CDR1 SGHRS and CDR2 YFSETQ. In DNA, the CDR3 is TGCGCCAGCAGCTTGGGAGGACAGGGAGTTTCCAATGAGCAGTTCTTC. Protein sequence: CASSLGGQGVSNEQFF.

The J gene is TRBJ2-4, the V gene TRBV2; TRBD1 or TRBD2 may be the D gene (5 bases each). Trimming took off 6 bases at V and 13 bases at J, with 16 bases between the two ends. This CDR3 spans 12 amino acids. The germline V gene has CDR1 SNHLY and CDR2 FYNNEI. The CDR3 here is CASRAQDWEQYF. In DNA form, the CDR3 reads TGTGCCAGCAGAGCACAGGACTGGGAGCAGTACTTC.

CDR3 sequence (DNA): TGTGCCAGCAGTCACTTATCTAGCGGGCCGGCCAAAAACATTCAGTACTTC. This sequence encodes CASSHLSSGPAKNIQYF. The rearrangement uses TRBV7-9 and TRBJ2-4; 8 positions agree with TRBD2. Trimming took 6 bases from V and 1 from J; bases not matched to a gene: 11. The CDR3 totals 17 residues. The germline V gene has CDR1 SEHNR and CDR2 FQNEAQ (reference sequence).

The chain combines TRBV7-6 with TRBJ2-4; the D call may be TRBD1 or TRBD2 (5 bases each). CDR3 size: 11 residues. The germline V gene encodes CDR1 SGHVS and CDR2 FNYEAQ. Trimming cost V 6 bases and J 13 bases, with 13 bases left between them. CDR3 region: CASRDVGEQYF. DNA of the CDR3: TGTGCCAGCAGGGATGTGGGGGAGCAGTACTTC. The full variable domain, with the rest looked up from reference TRBV7-6 and TRBJ2-4, is GAGVSQSPRYKVTKRGQDVALRCDPISGHVSLYWYRQALGQGPEFLTYFNYEAQQDKSGLPNDRFSAERPEGSISTLTIQRTEQRDSAMYRCASRDVGEQYFGAGTRLSVL.

The chain is built from TRBV28 and TRBJ2-7; 10 bases fit TRBD1. There are 15 residues in the CDR3. Germline CDR1 and CDR2: MDHEN and SYDVKM. V shed 3 bases and J 1 base; nucleotides not matched to a gene: 3. The CDR3, as DNA: TGTGCCAGCAGTTTCTGGGACAGGGGATCCTACGAGCAGTACTTC. This codes for CASSFWDRGSYEQYF.

V usage is TRBV28 and J usage is TRBJ2-7; 8 nucleotides align to TRBD1. J lost 7 bases, V lost 6 bases, and 14 bases had no gene match. This CDR3 region has 15 residues. CDR1 MDHEN and CDR2 SYDVKM come from the germline V gene. The CDR3 spells CASRRTGQGLHEQYF. The CDR3 DNA sequence: TGTGCCAGCAGGCGGACCGGACAGGGATTGCATGAGCAGTACTTC.

This clonotype was found a few times. The CDR3 DNA reads as TGTGCCAGCAGCGTAGAAGGACAGGCGAGTGGCGAGCAGTACTTC. Translation: CASSVEGQASGEQYF. This rearrangement joins TRBV9 to TRBJ2-7; 7 bases agree with TRBD1. With 0 bases clipped from V and 6 bases from J, the junction kept 9 bases outside the gene matches. The germline V gene encodes CDR1 SGDLS and CDR2 YYNGEE. The CDR3 is made up of 15 amino acids.

The chain combines TRBV12-3 or TRBV12-4 with TRBJ2-5; possible D gene TRBD2, 6 bases. The J call may be wrong; the DNA end is better matched by TRBJ2-7. This CDR3 has 13 residues. In DNA form, the CDR3 reads TGTGCCAGCAGTAAAACCAGGGAGGACGAGCAGTACTTC. Amino acids: CASSKTREDEQYF.

Comments on this clonotype: A read error may be the cause here, since a much bigger clone is one base away. CDR3 loop: CASSRATIGTAPRGDEQFF. CDR3 nucleotides: TGTGCCAGCAGTAGGGCAACCATCGGGACAGCCCCGAGAGGGGATGAGCAGTTCTTC. The chain has TRBV12-3 or TRBV12-4 and TRBJ2-1; TRBD1 matches 7 bases. This CDR3 has 19 residues. With V trimmed by 5 bases and J by 8 bases, 24 bases remained unmatched.

The chain couples TRBV3-1 to TRBJ2-6; 8 nucleotides match TRBD1. Trimming cost V 4 bases and J 12 bases; bases outside gene matches: 8. This CDR3 has 14 residues. Germline assignment: CDR1 LGHDT and CDR2 YNNKEL (reference sequence). In DNA, the CDR3 is TGTGCCAGCAGCCTACTACAGGGGGAGAGCGTCCTGACTTTC. Translated: CASSLLQGESVLTF.

V is TRBV29-1 and J is TRBJ2-3; 8 bases are a match to TRBD1. Germline V CDR1 and CDR2: SQVTM, ANQGSEA. Unmatched junction bases numbered 13, after V lost 5 bases and J lost 0 bases. The CDR3 consists of 17 residues. CDR3 region: CSVCSRQGASSTDTQYF. CDR3 coding DNA: TGCAGCGTTTGTTCTAGGCAGGGGGCGTCTAGCACAGATACGCAGTATTTT.

This clonotype appeared a single time. This rearrangement joins TRBV9 to TRBJ1-4; D gene uncertain. The length of the CDR3 is 16 residues. Between the trimmed V and J ends, which lost 3 bases and 0 bases, there was a span of 12 bases. In germline, CDR1 is SGDLS, CDR2 YYNGEE. The CDR3 protein is CASSAGNRATNEKLFF. CDR3 sequence (DNA): TGTGCCAGCAGCGCTGGAAACCGGGCAACTAATGAAAAACTGTTTTTT.

The chain links TRBV27 to TRBJ2-7; D is possibly TRBD1 (5 bases). The CDR3 runs 15 residues. Trimming left V 2 bases short and J 3 bases short, with 14 bases between. Germline V gene lookup returns CDR1 MNHEY and CDR2 SMNVEV (reference sequence). DNA for the CDR3: TGTGCCAGCAGTTTAACTGGTGGGGCAGGCTACGAGCAGTACTTC. This sequence encodes CASSLTGGAGYEQYF.

The chain couples TRBV27 to TRBJ1-5; D remains ambiguous. The CDR3 spans 14 residues. CDR1 MNHEY and CDR2 SMNVEV come from the germline V gene (reference sequence). V lost 0 bases, J lost 3 bases, and 6 bases lay in between. CDR3 coding DNA: TGTGCCAGCAGTTTATCAAGAAACAATCAGCCCCAGCATTTT. This codes for CASSLSRNNQPQHF.